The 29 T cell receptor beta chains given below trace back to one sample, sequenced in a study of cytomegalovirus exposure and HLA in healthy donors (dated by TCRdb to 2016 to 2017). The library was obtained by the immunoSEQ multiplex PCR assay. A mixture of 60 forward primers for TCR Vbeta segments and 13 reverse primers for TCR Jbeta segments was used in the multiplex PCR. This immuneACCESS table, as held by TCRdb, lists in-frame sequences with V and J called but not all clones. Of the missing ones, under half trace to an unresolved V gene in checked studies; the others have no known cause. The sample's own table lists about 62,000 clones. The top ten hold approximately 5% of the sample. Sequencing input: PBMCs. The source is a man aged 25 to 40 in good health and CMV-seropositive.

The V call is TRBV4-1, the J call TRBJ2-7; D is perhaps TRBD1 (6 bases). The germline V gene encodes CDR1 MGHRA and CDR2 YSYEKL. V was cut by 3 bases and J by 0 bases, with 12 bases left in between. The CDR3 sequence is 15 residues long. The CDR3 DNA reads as TGCGCCAGCAGCCACCTCGACAGGTACTCCTACGAGCAGTACTTC. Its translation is CASSHLDRYSYEQYF.

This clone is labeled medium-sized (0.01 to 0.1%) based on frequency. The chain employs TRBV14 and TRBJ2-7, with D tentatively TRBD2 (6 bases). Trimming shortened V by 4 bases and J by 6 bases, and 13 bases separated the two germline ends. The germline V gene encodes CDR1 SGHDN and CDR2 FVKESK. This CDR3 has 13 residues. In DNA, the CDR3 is TGTGCCAGCAGCCTAAGTCTGGGAGGCGAGCAGTACTTC. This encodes CASSLSLGGEQYF.

DNA of the CDR3: TGTGCCAGCAGGAAAACGGCGGGGTCCTACAATGAGCAGTTCTTC. It codes for CASRKTAGSYNEQFF. This chain joins TRBV6-5 and TRBJ2-1; D may be TRBD2 (6 bases). This CDR3 contains 15 residues. Trimming removed 6 bases from V and 1 base from J, with 13 bases in between. CDR1 is MNHEY and CDR2 is SVGAGI in the germline V gene.

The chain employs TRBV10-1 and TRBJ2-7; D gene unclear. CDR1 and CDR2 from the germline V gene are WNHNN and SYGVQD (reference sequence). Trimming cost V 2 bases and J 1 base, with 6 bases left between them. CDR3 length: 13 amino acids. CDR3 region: CASSEGQSYEQYF. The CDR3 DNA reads TGCGCCAGCAGTGAGGGGCAGTCCTACGAGCAGTACTTC.

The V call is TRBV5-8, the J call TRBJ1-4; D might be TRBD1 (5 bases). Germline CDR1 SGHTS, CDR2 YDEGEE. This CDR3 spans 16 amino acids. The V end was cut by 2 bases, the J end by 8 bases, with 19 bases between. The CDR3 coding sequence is TGTGCCAGCAGCTTCGACGGGGGGTCGGGTAGGGAAAAACTGTTTTTT. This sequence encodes CASSFDGGSGREKLFF.

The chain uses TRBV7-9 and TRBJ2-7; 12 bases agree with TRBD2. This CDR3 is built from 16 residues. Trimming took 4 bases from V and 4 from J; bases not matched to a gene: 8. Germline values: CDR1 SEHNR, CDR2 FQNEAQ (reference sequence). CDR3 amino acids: CASSSSRLAGVYEQYF. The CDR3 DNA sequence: TGTGCCAGCAGCTCCTCGAGACTAGCGGGAGTTTACGAGCAGTACTTC.

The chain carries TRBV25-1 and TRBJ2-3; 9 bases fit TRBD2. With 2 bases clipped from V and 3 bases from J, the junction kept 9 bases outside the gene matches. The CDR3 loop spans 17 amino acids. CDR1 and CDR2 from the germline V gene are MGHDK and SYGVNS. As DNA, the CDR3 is TGTGCCAGCAGTGAAAGGTCTAGCGGGGTACTGACAGATACGCAGTATTTT. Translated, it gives CASSERSSGVLTDTQYF.

Here the CDR3 reads CASGQGLVNTEAFF. CDR3 in DNA: TGCGCCAGCGGACAGGGACTGGTGAACACTGAAGCTTTCTTT. The chain carries TRBV5-1 and TRBJ1-1; TRBD1 aligns across 8 bases. The J segment lost 0 bases and the V segment lost 7 bases, leaving 5 bases of the junction unmatched. The CDR3 has 14 amino acids. The germline V gene encodes CDR1 SGHRS and CDR2 YFSETQ.

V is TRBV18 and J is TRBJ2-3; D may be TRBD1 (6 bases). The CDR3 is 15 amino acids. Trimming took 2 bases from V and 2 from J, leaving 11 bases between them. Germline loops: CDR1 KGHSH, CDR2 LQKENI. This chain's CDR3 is CASSPSGVLTDTQYF. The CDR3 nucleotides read TGTGCCAGCTCACCATCAGGGGTCCTCACAGATACGCAGTATTTT.

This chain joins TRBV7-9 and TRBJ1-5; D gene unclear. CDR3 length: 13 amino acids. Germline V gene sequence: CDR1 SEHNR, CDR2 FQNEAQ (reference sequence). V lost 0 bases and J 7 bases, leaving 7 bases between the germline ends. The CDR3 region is CASSLAPLQPQHF. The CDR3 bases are TGTGCCAGCAGCTTAGCCCCTCTGCAGCCCCAGCATTTT.

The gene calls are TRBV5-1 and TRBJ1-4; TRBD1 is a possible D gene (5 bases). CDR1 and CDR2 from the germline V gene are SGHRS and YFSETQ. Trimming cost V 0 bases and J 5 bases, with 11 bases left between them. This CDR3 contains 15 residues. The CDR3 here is CASSLGRQSNEKLFF. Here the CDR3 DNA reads TGCGCCAGCAGCTTGGGGCGACAGTCAAATGAAAAACTGTTTTTT.

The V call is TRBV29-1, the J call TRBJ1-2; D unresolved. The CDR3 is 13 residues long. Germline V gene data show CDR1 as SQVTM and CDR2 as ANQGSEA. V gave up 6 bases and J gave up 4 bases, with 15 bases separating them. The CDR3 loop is CSVGEPRPYGYTF. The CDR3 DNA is TGCAGCGTGGGCGAGCCACGTCCCTATGGCTACACCTTC.

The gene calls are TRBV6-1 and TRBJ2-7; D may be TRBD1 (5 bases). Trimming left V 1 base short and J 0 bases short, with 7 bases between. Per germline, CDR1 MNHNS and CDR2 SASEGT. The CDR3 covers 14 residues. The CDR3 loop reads CASSEVRDSYEQYF. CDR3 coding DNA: TGTGCCAGCAGTGAAGTCAGGGACTCCTACGAGCAGTACTTC.

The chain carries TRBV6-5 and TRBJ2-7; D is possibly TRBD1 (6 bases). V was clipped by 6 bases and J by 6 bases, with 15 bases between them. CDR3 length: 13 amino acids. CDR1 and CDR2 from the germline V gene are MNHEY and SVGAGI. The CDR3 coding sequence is TGTGCCAGCAGGAAAATACAGGACAGCGAGCAGTACTTC. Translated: CASRKIQDSEQYF.

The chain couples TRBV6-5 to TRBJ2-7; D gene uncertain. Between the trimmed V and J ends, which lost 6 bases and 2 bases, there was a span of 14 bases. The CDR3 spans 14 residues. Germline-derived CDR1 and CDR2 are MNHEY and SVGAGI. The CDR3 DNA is TGTGCCAGCAGCCAACCCGAGAGCGCCTACGAGCAGTACTTC. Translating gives CASSQPESAYEQYF.

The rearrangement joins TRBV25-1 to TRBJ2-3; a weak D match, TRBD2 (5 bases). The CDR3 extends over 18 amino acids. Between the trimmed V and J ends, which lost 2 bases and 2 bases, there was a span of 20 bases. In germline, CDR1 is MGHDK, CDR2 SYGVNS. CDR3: CASSERKIRERDTDTQYF. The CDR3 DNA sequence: TGTGCCAGCAGTGAACGTAAGATAAGAGAGAGGGACACAGATACGCAGTATTTT.

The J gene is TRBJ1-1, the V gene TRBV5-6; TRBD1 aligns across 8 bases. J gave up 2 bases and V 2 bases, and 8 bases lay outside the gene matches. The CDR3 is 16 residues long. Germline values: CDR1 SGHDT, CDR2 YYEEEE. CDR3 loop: CASSFRRQGLNTEAFF. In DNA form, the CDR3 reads TGTGCCAGCAGCTTTAGAAGACAGGGGCTTAACACTGAAGCTTTCTTT.

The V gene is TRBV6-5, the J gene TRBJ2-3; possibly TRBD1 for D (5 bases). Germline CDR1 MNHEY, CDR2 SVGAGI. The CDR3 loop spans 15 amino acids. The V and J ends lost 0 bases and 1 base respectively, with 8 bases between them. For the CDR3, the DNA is TGTGCCAGCAGTTACTCTACAGGCCGCACAGATACGCAGTATTTT. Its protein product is CASSYSTGRTDTQYF.

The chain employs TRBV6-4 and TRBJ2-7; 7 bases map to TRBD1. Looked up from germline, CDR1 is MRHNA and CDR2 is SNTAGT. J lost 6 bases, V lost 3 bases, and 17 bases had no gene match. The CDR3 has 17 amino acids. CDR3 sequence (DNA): TGTGCCAGCAGTGAATCTTCCCGACAGGGTCTTAGGTTCGAGCAGTACTTC. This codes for CASSESSRQGLRFEQYF.

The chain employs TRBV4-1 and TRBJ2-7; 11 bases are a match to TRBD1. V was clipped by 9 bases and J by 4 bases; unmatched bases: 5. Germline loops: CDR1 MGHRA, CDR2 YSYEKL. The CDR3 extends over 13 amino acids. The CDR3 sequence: CARWDRGRYEQYF. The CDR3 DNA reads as TGCGCCAGATGGGACAGGGGGAGGTACGAGCAGTACTTC.

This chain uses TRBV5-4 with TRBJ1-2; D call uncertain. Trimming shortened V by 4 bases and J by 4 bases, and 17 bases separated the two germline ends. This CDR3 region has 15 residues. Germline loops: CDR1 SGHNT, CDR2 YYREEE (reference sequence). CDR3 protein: CASSTLGEQPYGYTF. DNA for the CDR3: TGTGCCAGCAGCACGCTTGGGGAGCAGCCCTATGGCTACACCTTC.

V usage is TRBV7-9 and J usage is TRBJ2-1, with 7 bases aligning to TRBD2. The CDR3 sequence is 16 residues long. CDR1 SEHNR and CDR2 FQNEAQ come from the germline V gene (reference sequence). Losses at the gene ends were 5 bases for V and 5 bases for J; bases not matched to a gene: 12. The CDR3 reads CASSDTTAGTDNEQFF. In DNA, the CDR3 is TGTGCCAGCAGCGATACGACAGCGGGGACGGACAATGAGCAGTTCTTC.

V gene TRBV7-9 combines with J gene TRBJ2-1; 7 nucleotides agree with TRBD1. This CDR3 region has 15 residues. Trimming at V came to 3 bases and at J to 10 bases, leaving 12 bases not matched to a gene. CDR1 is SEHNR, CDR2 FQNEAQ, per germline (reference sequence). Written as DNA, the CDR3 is TGTGCCAGCAGCTTCAACAGGGGAGTACATACGGAGCAGTTCTTC. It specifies CASSFNRGVHTEQFF.

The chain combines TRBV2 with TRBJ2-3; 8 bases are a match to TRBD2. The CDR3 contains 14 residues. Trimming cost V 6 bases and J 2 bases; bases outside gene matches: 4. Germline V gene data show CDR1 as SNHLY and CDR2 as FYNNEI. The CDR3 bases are TGTGCCAGCAGGCGGGGGGAACTCACAGATACGCAGTATTTT. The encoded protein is CASRRGELTDTQYF.

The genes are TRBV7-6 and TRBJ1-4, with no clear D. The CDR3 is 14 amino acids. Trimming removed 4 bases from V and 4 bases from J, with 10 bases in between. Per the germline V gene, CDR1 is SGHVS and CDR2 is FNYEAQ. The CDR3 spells CASSSGLINEKLFF. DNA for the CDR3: TGTGCCAGCAGCTCCGGACTGATTAATGAAAAACTGTTTTTT.

As DNA, the CDR3 is TGCGCCAGCAGCGTACTCTCCCGGGACACTGAGCAGTACTTC. Translating it yields CASSVLSRDTEQYF. The V and J genes are TRBV5-1 and TRBJ2-7; maybe TRBD1 (6 bases). CDR3 size: 14 residues. Germline CDR1 and CDR2: SGHRS and YFSETQ. V lost 4 bases, J lost 7 bases, and 18 bases lay in between.

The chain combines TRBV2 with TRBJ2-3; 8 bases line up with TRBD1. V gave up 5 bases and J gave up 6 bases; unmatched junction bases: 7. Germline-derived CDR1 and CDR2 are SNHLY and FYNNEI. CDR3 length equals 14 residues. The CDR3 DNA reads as TGTGCCAGCAGTCCACGACAGGGGACGGATACGCAGTATTTT. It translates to CASSPRQGTDTQYF.

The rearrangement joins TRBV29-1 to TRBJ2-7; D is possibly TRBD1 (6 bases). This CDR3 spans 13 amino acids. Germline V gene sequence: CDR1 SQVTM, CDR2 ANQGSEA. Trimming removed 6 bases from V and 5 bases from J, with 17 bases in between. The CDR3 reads CSVKAGAGDEQYF. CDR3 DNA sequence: TGCAGCGTCAAGGCTGGGGCAGGGGACGAGCAGTACTTC.

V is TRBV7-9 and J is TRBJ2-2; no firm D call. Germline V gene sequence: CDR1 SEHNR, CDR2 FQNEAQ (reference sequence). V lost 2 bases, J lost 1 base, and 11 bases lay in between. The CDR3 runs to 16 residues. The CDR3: CASSLIEQLNTGELFF. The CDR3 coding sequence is TGTGCCAGCAGCTTAATTGAGCAACTGAACACCGGGGAGCTGTTTTTT.